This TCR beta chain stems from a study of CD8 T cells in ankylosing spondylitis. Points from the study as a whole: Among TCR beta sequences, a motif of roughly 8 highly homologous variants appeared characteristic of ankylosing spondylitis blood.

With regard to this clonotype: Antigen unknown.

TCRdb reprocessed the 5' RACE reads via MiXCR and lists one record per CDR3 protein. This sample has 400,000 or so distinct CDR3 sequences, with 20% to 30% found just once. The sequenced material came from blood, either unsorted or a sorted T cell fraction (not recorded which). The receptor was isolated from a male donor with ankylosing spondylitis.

The CDR3 DNA is TGCGCCAGCAGTGAAACTAGCGGGAGCCGCACAGATACGCAGTATTTT. This sequence encodes CASSETSGSRTDTQYF. This chain connects TRBV10-1 to TRBJ2-3; the match to TRBD2 covers 11 bases. Looked up from germline, CDR1 is WNHNN and CDR2 is SYGVQD (reference sequence). This CDR3 region has 16 residues. Losses at the gene ends were 3 bases for V and 1 base for J; bases not matched to a gene: 3.